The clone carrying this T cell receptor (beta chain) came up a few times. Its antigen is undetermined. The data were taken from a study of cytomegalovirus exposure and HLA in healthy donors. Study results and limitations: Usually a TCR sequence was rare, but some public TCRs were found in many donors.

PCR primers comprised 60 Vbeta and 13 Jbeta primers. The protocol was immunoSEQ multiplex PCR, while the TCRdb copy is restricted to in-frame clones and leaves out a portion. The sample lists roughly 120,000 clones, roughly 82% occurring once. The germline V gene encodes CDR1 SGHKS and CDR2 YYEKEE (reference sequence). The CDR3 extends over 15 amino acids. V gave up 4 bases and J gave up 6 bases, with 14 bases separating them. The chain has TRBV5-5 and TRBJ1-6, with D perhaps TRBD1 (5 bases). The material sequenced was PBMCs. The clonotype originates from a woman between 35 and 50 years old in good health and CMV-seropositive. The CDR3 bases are TGTGCCAGCAGCACTCGACAGTCCATTAATTCACCCCTCCACTTT. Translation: CASSTRQSINSPLHF.